Listed below are T cell receptor beta chains from one sample, sequenced in a study of tumor-infiltrating lymphocytes in oesophageal squamous cell carcinoma. TCRdb independently ran MiXCR on the PCR reads; one entry per CDR3 protein. The sample has about 23,000 distinct CDR3 sequences; around 40% are singletons. The sample was esophageal tumor tissue. The receptors were gathered from a male donor with esophageal squamous cell carcinoma. Each CDR3 is given with its conserved first and last residue. D genes are given only for firm matches. For some rows the clone size is stated as once, few or many, or as a class when expanded; others skip it.

>TRBV28|-|TRBJ2-4|TRBD2
CASSLGTSGEQYF
TGTGCCAGCAGTCTCGGGACTAGCGGGGAGCAGTACTTC
>TRBV7-3|-|TRBJ2-2|TRBD2
CASSNGTSGERFF
TGTGCCAGCAGTAATGGAACCAGCGGGGAGCGGTTTTTT
>TRBV11-2|-|TRBJ1-5|TRBD1
CASSLDRRQGSGQPQHF
TGTGCCAGCAGCTTAGATCGTCGACAGGGGAGCGGGCAGCCCCAGCATTTT
>TRBV7-8|-|TRBJ2-7|-
CASSRTAASYEQYF
TGTGCCAGCAGCCGCACGGCGGCGTCCTACGAGCAGTACTTC
>TRBV7-6|once|TRBJ2-1|-
CASSKIRSMYDEQFF
TGTGCCAGCAGCAAGATACGGAGCATGTACGATGAGCAGTTCTTC
>TRBV9|-|TRBJ2-1|-
CASSVESRGYNEQFF
TGTGCCAGCAGCGTAGAGAGCAGGGGTTACAATGAGCAGTTCTTC
>TRBV12-3/TRBV12-4|many|TRBJ2-4|-
CASSTRQLAKNIQYF
TGTGCCAGCAGTACCCGACAGTTAGCCAAAAACATTCAGTACTTC
>TRBV6-1|-|TRBJ2-3|-
CASSPSVTDTQYF
TGTGCCAGCAGTCCCTCCGTCACAGATACGCAGTATTTT
>TRBV27|many|TRBJ2-1|TRBD2
CASRNSGPKGEQFF
TGTGCCAGCAGGAATAGCGGGCCCAAGGGTGAGCAGTTCTTC
>TRBV6-5|-|TRBJ2-7|TRBD2
CASSYMGSGRAGYEQYF
TGTGCCAGCAGTTACATGGGGAGCGGGAGGGCCGGCTACGAGCAGTACTTC
>TRBV5-3|-|TRBJ1-4|-
CASSLASEGANEKLFF
TGTGCCAGCAGCTTGGCCAGTGAGGGGGCTAATGAAAAACTGTTTTTT
>TRBV2|-|TRBJ1-2|-
CASSGDVGRYGYTF
TGTGCCAGCAGTGGGGATGTGGGGAGATATGGCTACACCTTC
>TRBV11-2|-|TRBJ2-3|-
CASSYPGTDTQYF
TGTGCCAGCAGCTATCCCGGTACAGATACGCAGTATTTT
>TRBV6-1|-|TRBJ2-5|TRBD2
CASKIAGEETQYF
TGTGCCAGCAAAATAGCGGGGGAAGAGACCCAGTACTTC
>TRBV11-2|medium-sized|TRBJ2-3|TRBD2
CASSPMAGGTDTQYF
TGTGCCAGCAGCCCCATGGCGGGGGGCACAGATACGCAGTATTTT
>TRBV25-1|-|TRBJ1-1|-
CASSAQPQNLGRRNTEAFF
TGTGCCAGCAGTGCCCAACCTCAGAATCTCGGACGGAGGAACACTGAAGCTTTCTTT
>TRBV6-4|many|TRBJ1-5|TRBD1
CAILLPGQGPGQPQHF
TGTGCCATCCTACTTCCGGGACAGGGGCCGGGTCAGCCCCAGCATTTT
>TRBV7-2|-|TRBJ2-1|TRBD2
CASSLVTSGRFAEQFF
TGTGCCAGCAGCTTAGTGACTAGCGGGAGATTCGCTGAGCAGTTCTTC
>TRBV7-2|-|TRBJ1-6|-
CASSSYDTQDGYTF
TGTGCCAGCAGCTCATATGACACCCAGGATGGCTACACCTTT
>TRBV6-1|-|TRBJ1-1|TRBD1
CASSRGGLTEAFF
TGTGCCAGCAGTCGAGGGGGCCTCACTGAAGCTTTCTTT
>TRBV7-8|-|TRBJ1-1|TRBD1
CASRRTGYTEAFF
TGTGCCAGCAGGCGGACAGGCTACACTGAAGCTTTCTTT
>TRBV7-9|-|TRBJ2-7|TRBD1
CASSSKVGTGDYYEQYF
TGTGCCAGCAGCTCTAAAGTGGGGACAGGGGATTACTACGAGCAGTACTTC
>TRBV7-2|-|TRBJ2-3|TRBD2
CASSWGGSTDTQYF
TGTGCCAGCAGCTGGGGAGGGAGCACAGATACGCAGTATTTT
>TRBV7-3|many|TRBJ2-2|-
CASFRGELFF
TGTGCCAGCTTCCGCGGGGAGCTGTTTTTT
>TRBV18|many|TRBJ2-7|-
CASSPPNGRSYEQYF
TGTGCCAGCTCACCACCGAACGGCAGAAGCTACGAGCAGTACTTC
>TRBV6-6|-|TRBJ2-1|-
CASSYSGSDSPLHF
TGTGCCAGCAGTTACTCAGGGAGCGACTCACCCCTCCACTTC
>TRBV9|-|TRBJ2-2|TRBD2
CASSGLAGGELFF
TGTGCCAGCAGCGGACTAGCGGGCGGGGAGCTGTTTTTT
>TRBV27|many|TRBJ2-1|-
CASSRYGTPNEQFF
TGTGCCAGCAGTAGATACGGGACACCCAATGAGCAGTTCTTC
>TRBV10-2|many|TRBJ2-5|-
CASSGWAAQETQYF
TGCGCCAGCAGTGGATGGGCGGCCCAAGAGACCCAGTACTTC
>TRBV18|many|TRBJ2-3|TRBD1
CASSPGRGYDTQYF
TGTGCCAGCTCACCAGGCAGGGGGTACGATACGCAGTATTTT
>TRBV28|many|TRBJ1-5|-
CASSLMGATYQPQHF
TGTGCCAGCAGTTTGATGGGGGCTACCTATCAGCCCCAGCATTTT
>TRBV27|once|TRBJ2-3|TRBD2
CASTRLAGGHTDTQYF
TGTGCCAGCACCCGACTAGCGGGGGGTCACACAGATACGCAGTATTTT
>TRBV7-3|-|TRBJ2-2|TRBD2
CASSLTWLAGYNELFF
TGTGCCAGCAGCTTAACGTGGCTAGCGGGCTACAATGAGCTGTTTTTT
>TRBV3-1|few|TRBJ1-2|TRBD1
CASSHIDRGKWYTF
TGTGCCAGCAGCCATATCGACAGGGGCAAATGGTACACCTTC
>TRBV7-2|once|TRBJ2-7|TRBD1
CASSYRTGAYEQYF
TGTGCCAGCAGCTACCGGACAGGGGCCTACGAGCAGTACTTC
>TRBV11-3|-|TRBJ2-4|-
CASSPSWDPRAKNIQYF
TGTGCCAGCAGTCCGTCTTGGGACCCAAGAGCCAAAAACATTCAGTACTTC
>TRBV7-8|medium-sized|TRBJ1-1|-
CASSPTAGRNTEAFF
TGTGCCAGCAGCCCGACGGCAGGGAGGAACACTGAAGCTTTCTTT
>TRBV7-9|few|TRBJ2-1|TRBD2
CASSLASGRDDEQFF
TGTGCCAGCAGCTTAGCTAGCGGGAGGGACGATGAGCAGTTCTTC
>TRBV6-6|many|TRBJ2-7|-
CASSYWPGPQYF
TGTGCCAGCAGTTACTGGCCGGGGCCCCAGTACTTC
>TRBV6-6|-|TRBJ2-1|-
CASSYSRRGDEQFF
TGTGCCAGCAGTTACTCGAGGAGGGGGGATGAGCAGTTCTTC
>TRBV10-2|many|TRBJ1-4|-
CASSDTGGTNEKLFF
TGCGCCAGCAGTGATACAGGAGGGACTAATGAAAAACTGTTTTTT
>TRBV11-2|-|TRBJ2-5|-
CASSLTGISYNEQYF
TGTGCCAGCAGCTTGACGGGGATTTCCTACAATGAGCAGTACTTC
>TRBV25-1|many|TRBJ1-5|TRBD1
CASSLGTGINQPQHF
TGTGCCAGCAGTCTAGGGACAGGGATTAATCAGCCCCAGCATTTT
>TRBV9|-|TRBJ2-5|-
CASSPLGVQETQYF
TGTGCCAGCTCCCCCTTGGGAGTACAAGAGACCCAGTACTTC
>TRBV20-1|-|TRBJ2-4|TRBD1
CSASLGQGWQNIQYF
TGCAGTGCTAGTTTGGGACAGGGGTGGCAAAACATTCAGTACTTC
>TRBV7-2|few|TRBJ2-1|TRBD2
CASSHLSGGSSSYNEQFF
TGTGCCAGCAGCCACCTTAGCGGGGGCTCGAGCTCCTACAATGAGCAGTTCTTC
>TRBV6-1|few|TRBJ2-6|-
CASSELGTKEWLHLRF
-
>TRBV6-6|many|TRBJ1-2|-
CASSYSAGNGYTF
TGTGCCAGCAGTTACTCTGCAGGGAATGGCTACACCTTC
>TRBV12-3/TRBV12-4|many|TRBJ2-7|TRBD1
CASSTGQGPEQYF
TGTGCCAGCAGTACAGGACAGGGTCCCGAGCAGTACTTC
>TRBV7-2|-|TRBJ2-7|TRBD1
CASSWDRTYEQYF
TGTGCCAGCAGCTGGGACAGGACCTACGAGCAGTACTTC
>TRBV12-3/TRBV12-4|medium-sized|TRBJ2-7|-
CASSPRSWGSPLHF
TGTGCCAGCAGTCCTCGATCCTGGGGGTCACCCCTCCACTTC